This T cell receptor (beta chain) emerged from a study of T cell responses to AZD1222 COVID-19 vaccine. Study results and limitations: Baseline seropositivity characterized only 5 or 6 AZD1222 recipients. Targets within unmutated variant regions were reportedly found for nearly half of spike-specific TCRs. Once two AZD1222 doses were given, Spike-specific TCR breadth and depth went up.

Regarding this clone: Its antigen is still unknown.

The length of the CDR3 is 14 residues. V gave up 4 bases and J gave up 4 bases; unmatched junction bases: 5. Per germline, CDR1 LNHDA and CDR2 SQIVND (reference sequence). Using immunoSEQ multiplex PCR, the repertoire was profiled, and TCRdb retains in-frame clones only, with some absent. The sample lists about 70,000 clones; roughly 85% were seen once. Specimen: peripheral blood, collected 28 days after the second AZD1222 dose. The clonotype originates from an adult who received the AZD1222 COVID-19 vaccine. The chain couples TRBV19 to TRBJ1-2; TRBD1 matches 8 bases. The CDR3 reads CASSTSGGAYGYTF. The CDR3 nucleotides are TGTGCCAGTAGTACCTCAGGGGGCGCCTATGGCTACACCTTC.